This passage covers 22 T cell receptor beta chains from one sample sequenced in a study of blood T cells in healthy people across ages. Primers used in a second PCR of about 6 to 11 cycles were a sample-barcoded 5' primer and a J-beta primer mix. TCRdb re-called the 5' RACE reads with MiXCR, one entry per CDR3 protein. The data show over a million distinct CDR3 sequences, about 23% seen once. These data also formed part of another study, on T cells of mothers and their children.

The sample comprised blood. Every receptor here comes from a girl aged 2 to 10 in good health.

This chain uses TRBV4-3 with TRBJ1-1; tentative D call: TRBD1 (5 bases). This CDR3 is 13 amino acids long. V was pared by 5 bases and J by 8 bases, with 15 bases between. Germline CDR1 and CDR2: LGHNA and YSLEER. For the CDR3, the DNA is TGCGCCAGCAGCACCCGTGAGGGGCAGGAAGCTTTCTTT. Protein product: CASSTREGQEAFF.

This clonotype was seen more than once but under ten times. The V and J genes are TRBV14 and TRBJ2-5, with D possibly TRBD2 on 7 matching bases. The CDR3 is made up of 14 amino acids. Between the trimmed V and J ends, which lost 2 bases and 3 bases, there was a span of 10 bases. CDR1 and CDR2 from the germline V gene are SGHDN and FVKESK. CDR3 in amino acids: CASSQPGGEETQYF. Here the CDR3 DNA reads TGTGCCAGCAGCCAACCGGGGGGCGAAGAGACCCAGTACTTC.

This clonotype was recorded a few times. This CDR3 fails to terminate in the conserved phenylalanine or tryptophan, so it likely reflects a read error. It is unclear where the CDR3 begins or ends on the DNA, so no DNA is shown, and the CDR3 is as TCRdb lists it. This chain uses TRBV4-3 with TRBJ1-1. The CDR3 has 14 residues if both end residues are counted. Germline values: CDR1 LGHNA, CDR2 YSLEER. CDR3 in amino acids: CASSQDQSNLEALL.

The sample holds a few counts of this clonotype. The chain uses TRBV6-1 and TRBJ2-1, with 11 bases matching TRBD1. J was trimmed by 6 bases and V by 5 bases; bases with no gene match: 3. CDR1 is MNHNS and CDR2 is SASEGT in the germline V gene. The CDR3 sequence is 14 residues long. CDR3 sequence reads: CASSFGQGANEQFF. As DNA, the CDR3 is TGTGCCAGCAGTTTCGGACAGGGGGCCAATGAGCAGTTCTTC.

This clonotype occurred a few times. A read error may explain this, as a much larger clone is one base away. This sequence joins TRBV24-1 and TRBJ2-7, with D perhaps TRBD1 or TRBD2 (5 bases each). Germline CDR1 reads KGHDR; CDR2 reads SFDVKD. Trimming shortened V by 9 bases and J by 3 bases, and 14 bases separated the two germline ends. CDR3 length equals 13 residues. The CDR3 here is CATGVGDLYEQYF. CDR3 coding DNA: TGTGCCACCGGTGTCGGGGACCTCTACGAGCAGTACTTC.

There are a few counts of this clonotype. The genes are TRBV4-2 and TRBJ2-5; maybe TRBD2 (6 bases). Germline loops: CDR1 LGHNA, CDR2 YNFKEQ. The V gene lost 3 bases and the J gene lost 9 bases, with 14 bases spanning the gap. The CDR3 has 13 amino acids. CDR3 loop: CASSQEFAGPQYF. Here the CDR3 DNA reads TGTGCCAGCAGCCAGGAATTTGCGGGGCCCCAGTACTTC.

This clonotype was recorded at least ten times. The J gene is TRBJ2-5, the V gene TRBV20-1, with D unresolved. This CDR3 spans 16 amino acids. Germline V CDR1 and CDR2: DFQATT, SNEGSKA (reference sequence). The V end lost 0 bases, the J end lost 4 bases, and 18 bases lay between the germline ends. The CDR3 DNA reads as TGCAGTGCTAGAGATCGAGGTACTGGTGGCGTAGAGACCCAGTACTTC. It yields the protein CSARDRGTGGVETQYF.

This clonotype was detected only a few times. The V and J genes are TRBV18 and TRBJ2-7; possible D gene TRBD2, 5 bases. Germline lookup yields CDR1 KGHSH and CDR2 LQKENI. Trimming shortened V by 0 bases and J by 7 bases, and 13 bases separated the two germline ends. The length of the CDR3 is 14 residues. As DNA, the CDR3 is TGTGCCAGCTCACCACCTATCGACGGCGGGGAGCAGTACTTC. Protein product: CASSPPIDGGEQYF.

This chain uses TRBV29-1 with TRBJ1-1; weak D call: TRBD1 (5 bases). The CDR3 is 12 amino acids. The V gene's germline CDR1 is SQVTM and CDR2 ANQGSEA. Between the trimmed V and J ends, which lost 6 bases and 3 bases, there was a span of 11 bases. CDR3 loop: CSVRGAHTEAFF. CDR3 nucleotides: TGCAGCGTAAGAGGGGCGCACACTGAAGCTTTCTTT. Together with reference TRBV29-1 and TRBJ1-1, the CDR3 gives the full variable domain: SAVISQKPSRDICQRGTSLTIQCQVDSQVTMMFWYRQQPGQSLTLIATANQGSEATYESGFVIDKFPISRPNLTFSTLTVSNMSPEDSSIYLCSVRGAHTEAFFGQGTRLTVV.

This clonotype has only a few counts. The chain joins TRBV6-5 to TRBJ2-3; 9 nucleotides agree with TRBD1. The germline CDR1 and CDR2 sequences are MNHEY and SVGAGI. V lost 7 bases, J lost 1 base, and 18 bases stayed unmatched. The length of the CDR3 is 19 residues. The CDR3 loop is CASTLLDLPGQGRTDTQYF. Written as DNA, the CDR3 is TGTGCCAGCACTTTACTCGATCTACCGGGACAGGGACGCACAGATACGCAGTATTTT.

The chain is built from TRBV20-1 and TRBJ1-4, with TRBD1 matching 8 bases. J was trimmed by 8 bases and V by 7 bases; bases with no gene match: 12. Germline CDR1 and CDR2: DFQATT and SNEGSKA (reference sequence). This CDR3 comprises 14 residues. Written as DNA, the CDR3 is TGCAGTGTTCTCCAGGGGGCCGGATTCGAAAAACTGTTTTTT. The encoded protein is CSVLQGAGFEKLFF.

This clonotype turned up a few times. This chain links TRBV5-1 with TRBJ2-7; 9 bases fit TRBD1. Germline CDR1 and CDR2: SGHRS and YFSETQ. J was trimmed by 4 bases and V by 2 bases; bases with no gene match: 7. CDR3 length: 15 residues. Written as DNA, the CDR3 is TGCGCCAGCAGCTTCGCGGGACAGGGACCTTACGAGCAGTACTTC. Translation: CASSFAGQGPYEQYF.

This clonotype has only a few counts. Here the CDR3 reads CSVVSNPYQETQYF. The CDR3 DNA reads TGCAGCGTTGTTTCTAACCCGTACCAAGAGACCCAGTACTTC. The genes are TRBV29-1 and TRBJ2-5; D is unresolved. V lost 4 bases, J lost 0 bases, and 12 bases lay in between. Germline assignment: CDR1 SQVTM and CDR2 ANQGSEA. There are 14 residues in the CDR3.

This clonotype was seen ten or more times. The CDR3 region has the DNA TGCAGCGTCCAAGGCAGAATGAACACTGAAGCTTTCTTT. Translation gives CSVQGRMNTEAFF. This rearrangement joins TRBV29-1 to TRBJ1-1; D is undetermined. The CDR3 contains 13 residues. CDR1 and CDR2 (germline): SQVTM, ANQGSEA. Trimming stripped 6 bases from V and 0 bases from J, with 11 bases between.

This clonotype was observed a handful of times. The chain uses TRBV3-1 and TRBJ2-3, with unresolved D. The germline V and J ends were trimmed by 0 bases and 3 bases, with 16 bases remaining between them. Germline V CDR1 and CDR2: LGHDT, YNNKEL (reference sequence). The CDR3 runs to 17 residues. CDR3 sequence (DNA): TGTGCCAGCAGCCAAGATCACCCCCATCGGGTGACAGATACGCAGTATTTT. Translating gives CASSQDHPHRVTDTQYF.

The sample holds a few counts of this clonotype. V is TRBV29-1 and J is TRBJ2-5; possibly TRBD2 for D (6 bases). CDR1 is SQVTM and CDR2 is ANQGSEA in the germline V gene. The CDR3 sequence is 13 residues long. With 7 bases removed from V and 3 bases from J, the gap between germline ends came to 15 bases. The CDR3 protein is CSAYGGLEETQYF. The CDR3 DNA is TGCAGCGCCTATGGAGGGTTGGAAGAGACCCAGTACTTC.

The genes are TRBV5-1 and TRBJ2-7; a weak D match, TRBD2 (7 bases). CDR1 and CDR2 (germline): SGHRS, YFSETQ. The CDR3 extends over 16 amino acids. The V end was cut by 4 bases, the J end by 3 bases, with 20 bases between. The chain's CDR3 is CASSTETRGDIYEQYF. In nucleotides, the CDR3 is TGCGCCAGCAGCACGGAGACTCGGGGGGACATCTACGAGCAGTACTTC.

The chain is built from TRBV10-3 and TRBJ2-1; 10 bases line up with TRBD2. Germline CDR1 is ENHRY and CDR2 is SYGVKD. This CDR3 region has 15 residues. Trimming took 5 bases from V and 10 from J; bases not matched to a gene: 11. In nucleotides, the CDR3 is TGTGCCATCAGTAGCGGGGGGGCTCGTTTTGAAGAGCAGTTCTTC. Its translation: CAISSGGARFEEQFF.

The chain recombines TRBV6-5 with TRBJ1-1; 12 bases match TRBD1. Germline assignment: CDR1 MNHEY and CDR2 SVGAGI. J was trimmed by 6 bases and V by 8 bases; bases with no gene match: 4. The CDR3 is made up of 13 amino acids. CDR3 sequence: CASGGQGASEAFF. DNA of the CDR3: TGTGCCAGCGGGGGACAGGGGGCGTCTGAAGCTTTCTTT.

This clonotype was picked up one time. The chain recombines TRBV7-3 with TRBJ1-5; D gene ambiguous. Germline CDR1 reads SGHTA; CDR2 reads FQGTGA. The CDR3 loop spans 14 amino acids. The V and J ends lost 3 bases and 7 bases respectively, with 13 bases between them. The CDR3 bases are TGTGCCAGCAGCTTCGGAGGGCACGGGCAGCCCCAGCATTTT. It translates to CASSFGGHGQPQHF.

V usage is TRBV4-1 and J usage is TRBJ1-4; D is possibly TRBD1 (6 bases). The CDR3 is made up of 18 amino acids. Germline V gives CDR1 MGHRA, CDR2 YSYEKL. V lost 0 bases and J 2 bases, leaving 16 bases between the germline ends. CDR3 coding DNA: TGCGCCAGCAGCCAAGAAAAAGGCGGGGGGGCGACTAATGAAAAACTGTTTTTT. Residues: CASSQEKGGGATNEKLFF.

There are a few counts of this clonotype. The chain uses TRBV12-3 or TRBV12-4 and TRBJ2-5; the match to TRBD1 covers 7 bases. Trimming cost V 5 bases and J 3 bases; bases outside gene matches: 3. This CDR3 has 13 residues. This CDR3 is CASSGQEKETQYF. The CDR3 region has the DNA TGTGCCAGCAGTGGACAGGAAAAAGAGACCCAGTACTTC.